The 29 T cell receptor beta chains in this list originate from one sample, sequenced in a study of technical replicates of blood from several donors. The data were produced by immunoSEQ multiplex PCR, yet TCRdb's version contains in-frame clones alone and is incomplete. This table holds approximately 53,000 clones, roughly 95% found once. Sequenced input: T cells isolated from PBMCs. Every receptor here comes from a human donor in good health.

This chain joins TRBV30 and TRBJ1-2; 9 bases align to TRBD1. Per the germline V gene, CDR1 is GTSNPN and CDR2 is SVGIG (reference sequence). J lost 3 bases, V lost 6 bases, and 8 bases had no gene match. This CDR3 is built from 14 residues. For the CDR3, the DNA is TGTGCCTGTACACAGGGGGCTCTTTACTATGGCTACACCTTC. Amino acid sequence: CACTQGALYYGYTF.

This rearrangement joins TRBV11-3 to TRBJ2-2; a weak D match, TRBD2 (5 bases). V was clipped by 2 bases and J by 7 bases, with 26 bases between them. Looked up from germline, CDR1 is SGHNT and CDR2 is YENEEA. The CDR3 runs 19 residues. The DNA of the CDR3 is TGTGCCAGCAGCTTAACTTATGAGGGTCCCCAGGTACCAGGCGGGGAGCTGTTTTTT. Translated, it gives CASSLTYEGPQVPGGELFF.

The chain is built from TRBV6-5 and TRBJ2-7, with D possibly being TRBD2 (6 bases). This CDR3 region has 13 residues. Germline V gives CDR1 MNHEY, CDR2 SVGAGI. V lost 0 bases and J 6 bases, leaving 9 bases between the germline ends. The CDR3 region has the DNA TGTGCCAGCAGTTACTCGGGGGGAATCGAGCAGTACTTC. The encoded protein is CASSYSGGIEQYF.

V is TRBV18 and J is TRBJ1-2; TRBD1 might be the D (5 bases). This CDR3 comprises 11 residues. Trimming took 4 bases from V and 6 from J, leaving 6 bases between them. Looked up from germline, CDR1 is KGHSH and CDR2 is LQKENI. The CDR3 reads CASSRRDGYTF. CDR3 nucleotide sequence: TGTGCCAGCTCACGCAGGGATGGCTACACCTTC. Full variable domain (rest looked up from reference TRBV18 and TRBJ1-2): NAGVMQNPRHLVRRRGQEARLRCSPMKGHSHVYWYRQLPEEGLKFMVYLQKENIIDESGMPKERFSAEFPKEGPSILRIQQVVRGDSAAYFCASSRRDGYTFGSGTRLTVV.

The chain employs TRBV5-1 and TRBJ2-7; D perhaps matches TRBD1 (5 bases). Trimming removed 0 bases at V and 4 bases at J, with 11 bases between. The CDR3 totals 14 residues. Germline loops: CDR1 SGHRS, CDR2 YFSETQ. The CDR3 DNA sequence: TGCGCCAGCAGCTTGGGACAGCCCCTGTACGAGCAGTACTTC. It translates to CASSLGQPLYEQYF.

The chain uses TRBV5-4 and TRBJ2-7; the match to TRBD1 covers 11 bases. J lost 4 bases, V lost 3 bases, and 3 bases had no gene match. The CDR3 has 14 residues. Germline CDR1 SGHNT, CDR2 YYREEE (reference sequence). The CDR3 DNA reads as TGTGCCAGCAGCTCCGGGACAGGGGGGTACGAGCAGTACTTC. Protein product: CASSSGTGGYEQYF.

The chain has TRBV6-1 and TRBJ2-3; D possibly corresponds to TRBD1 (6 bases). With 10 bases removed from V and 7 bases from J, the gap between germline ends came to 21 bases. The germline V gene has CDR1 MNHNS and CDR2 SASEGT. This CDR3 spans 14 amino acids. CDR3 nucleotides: TGTGCCACCTCCGATTGGGCAGGGACATATACGCAGTATTTT. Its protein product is CATSDWAGTYTQYF.

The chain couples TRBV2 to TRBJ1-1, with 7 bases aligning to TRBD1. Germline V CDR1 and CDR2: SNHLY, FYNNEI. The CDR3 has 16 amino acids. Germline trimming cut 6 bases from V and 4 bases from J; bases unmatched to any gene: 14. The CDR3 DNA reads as TGTGCCAGCAGACCCCCATTTTCGACAGGGCCCACTGAAGCTTTCTTT. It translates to CASRPPFSTGPTEAFF.

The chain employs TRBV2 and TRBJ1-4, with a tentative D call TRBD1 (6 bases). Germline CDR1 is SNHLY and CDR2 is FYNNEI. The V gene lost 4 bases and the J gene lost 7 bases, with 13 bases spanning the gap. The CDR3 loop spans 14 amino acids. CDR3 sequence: CASSAGVNGEKLFF. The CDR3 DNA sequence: TGTGCCAGCAGTGCAGGGGTTAATGGTGAAAAACTGTTTTTT.

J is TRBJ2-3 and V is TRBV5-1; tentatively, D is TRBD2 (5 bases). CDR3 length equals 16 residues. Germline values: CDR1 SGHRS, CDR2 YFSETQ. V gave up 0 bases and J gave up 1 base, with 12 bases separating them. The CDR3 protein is CASSLGAAGGTDTQYF. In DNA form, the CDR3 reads TGCGCCAGCAGCTTGGGAGCGGCAGGTGGCACAGATACGCAGTATTTT.

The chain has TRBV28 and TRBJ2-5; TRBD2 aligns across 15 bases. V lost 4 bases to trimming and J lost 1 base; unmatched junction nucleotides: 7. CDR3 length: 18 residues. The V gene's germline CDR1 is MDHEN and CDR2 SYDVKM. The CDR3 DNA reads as TGTGCCAGCAGTTCCGGGACTAGCGGGAGGTTACGCCAAGAGACCCAGTACTTC. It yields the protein CASSSGTSGRLRQETQYF.

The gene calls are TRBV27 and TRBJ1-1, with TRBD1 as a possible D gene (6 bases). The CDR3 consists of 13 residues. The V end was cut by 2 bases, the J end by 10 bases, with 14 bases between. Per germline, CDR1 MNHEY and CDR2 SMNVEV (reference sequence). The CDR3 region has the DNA TGTGCCAGCAGTTTAACTGGGGGCAGAGCAGCTTTCTTT. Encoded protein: CASSLTGGRAAFF.

CDR3 sequence reads: CASSAYLSTEAFF. The CDR3 bases are TGTGCCAGCAGCGCATACCTCAGTACTGAAGCTTTCTTT. The chain has TRBV9 and TRBJ1-1; D unclear. Trimming left V 3 bases short and J 5 bases short, with 11 bases between. Per germline, CDR1 SGDLS and CDR2 YYNGEE. The CDR3 covers 13 residues.

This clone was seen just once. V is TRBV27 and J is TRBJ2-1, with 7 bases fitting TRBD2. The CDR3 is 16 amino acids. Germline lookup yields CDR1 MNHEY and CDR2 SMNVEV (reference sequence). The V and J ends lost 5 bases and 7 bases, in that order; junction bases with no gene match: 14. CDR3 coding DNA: TGTGCCAGCAGTCCCCAACTAGCGTTAGAGGGGAATGAGCAGTTCTTC. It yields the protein CASSPQLALEGNEQFF.

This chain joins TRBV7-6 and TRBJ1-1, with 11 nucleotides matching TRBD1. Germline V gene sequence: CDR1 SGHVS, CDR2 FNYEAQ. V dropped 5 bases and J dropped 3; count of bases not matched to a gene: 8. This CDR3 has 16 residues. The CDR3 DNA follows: TGTGCCAGCAGCCCTAGGACAGGGGGCATGGACACTGAAGCTTTCTTT. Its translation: CASSPRTGGMDTEAFF. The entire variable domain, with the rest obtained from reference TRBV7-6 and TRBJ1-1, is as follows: GAGVSQSPRYKVTKRGQDVALRCDPISGHVSLYWYRQALGQGPEFLTYFNYEAQQDKSGLPNDRFSAERPEGSISTLTIQRTEQRDSAMYRCASSPRTGGMDTEAFFGQGTRLTVV.

The CDR3 spells CASSLDREQYF. As DNA, the CDR3 is TGTGCCAGCAGCTTAGATCGGGAGCAGTACTTC. V is TRBV11-2 and J is TRBJ2-7; no reliable D call. CDR3 length: 11 residues. V gave up 0 bases and J gave up 7 bases, with 4 bases separating them. The germline V gene encodes CDR1 SGHAT and CDR2 FQNNGV.

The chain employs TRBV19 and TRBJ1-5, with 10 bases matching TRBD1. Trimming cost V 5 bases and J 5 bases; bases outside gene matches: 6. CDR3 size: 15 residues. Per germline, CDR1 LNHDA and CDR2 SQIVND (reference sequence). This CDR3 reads CASSGGTGAHQPQHF. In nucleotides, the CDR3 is TGTGCCAGTAGTGGCGGGACAGGGGCGCATCAGCCCCAGCATTTT.

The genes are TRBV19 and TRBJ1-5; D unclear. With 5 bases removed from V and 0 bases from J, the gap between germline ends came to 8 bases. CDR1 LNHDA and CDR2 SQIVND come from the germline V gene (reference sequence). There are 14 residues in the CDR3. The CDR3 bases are TGTGCCAGTAGTTGGTACAGTAGCAATCAGCCCCAGCATTTT. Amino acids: CASSWYSSNQPQHF.

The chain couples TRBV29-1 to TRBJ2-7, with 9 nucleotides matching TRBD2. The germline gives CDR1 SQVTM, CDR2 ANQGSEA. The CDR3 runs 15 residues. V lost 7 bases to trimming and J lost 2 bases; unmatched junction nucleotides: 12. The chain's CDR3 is CSATFNLAGPYEQYF. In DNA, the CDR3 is TGCAGCGCCACTTTTAACCTAGCGGGACCCTACGAGCAGTACTTC.

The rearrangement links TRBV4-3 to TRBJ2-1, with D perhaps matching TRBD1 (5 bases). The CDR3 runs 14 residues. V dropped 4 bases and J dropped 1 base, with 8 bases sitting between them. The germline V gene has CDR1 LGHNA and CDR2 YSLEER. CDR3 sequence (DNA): TGCGCCAGCAGCCCAGACAGTTCCTACAATGAGCAGTTCTTC. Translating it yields CASSPDSSYNEQFF.

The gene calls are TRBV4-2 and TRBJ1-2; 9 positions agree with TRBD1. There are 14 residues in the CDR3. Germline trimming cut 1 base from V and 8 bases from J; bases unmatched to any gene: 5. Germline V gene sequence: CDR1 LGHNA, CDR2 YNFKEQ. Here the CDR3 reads CASSQVEDRGGYTF. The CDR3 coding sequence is TGTGCCAGCAGCCAAGTTGAGGACAGGGGAGGCTACACCTTC.

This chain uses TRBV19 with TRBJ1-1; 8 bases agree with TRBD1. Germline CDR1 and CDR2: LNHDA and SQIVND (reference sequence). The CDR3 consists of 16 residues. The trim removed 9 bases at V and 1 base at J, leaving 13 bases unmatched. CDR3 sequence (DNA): TGTGCCAGCGGACACCTCCCTGGACAGGGGAACACTGAAGCTTTCTTT. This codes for CASGHLPGQGNTEAFF.

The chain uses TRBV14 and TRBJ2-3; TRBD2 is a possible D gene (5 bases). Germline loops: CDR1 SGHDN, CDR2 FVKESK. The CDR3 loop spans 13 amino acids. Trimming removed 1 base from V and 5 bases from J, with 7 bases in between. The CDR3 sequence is CASSQVEGDTQYF. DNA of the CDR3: TGTGCCAGCAGCCAAGTAGAGGGAGATACGCAGTATTTT.

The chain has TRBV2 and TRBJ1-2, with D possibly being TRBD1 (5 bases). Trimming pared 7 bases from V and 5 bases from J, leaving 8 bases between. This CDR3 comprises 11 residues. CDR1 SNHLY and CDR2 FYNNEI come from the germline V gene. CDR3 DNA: TGTGCCAGCAAGACAGCATATGGCTACACCTTC. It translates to CASKTAYGYTF. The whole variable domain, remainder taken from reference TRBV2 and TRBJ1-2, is EPEVTQTPSHQVTQMGQEVILRCVPISNHLYFYWYRQILGQKVEFLVSFYNNEISEKSEIFDDQFSVERPDGSNFTLKIRSTKLEDSAMYFCASKTAYGYTFGSGTRLTVV.

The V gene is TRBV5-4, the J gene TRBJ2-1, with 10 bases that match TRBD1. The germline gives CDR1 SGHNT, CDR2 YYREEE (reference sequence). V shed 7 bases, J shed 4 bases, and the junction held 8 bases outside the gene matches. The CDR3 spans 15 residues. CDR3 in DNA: TGTGCCAGCGGATCCGCGGGACAGGGGTACAATGAGCAGTTCTTC. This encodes CASGSAGQGYNEQFF.

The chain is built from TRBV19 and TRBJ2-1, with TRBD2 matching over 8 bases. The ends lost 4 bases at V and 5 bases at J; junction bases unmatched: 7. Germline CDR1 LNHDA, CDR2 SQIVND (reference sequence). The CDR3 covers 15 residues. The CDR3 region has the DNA TGTGCCAGTAGTACACAGCGGGAGCTGGACAATGAGCAGTTCTTC. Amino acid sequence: CASSTQRELDNEQFF.

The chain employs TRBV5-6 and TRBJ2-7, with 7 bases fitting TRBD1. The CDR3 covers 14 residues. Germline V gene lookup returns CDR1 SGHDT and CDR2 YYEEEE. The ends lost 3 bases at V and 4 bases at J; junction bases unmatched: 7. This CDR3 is CASSSDRILYEQYF. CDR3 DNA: TGTGCCAGCAGCTCGGACAGGATCTTATACGAGCAGTACTTC.

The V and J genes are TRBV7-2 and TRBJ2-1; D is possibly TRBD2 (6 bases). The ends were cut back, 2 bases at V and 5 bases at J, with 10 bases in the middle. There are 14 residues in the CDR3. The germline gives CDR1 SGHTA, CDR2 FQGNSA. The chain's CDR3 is CASSLSRGNNEQFF. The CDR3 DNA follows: TGTGCCAGCAGCTTATCCCGGGGGAACAATGAGCAGTTCTTC.

The CDR3 DNA sequence: TGTGCCAGTAGGAAGCGGGAGGGGACCGGGGAGCTGTTTTTT. Protein sequence: CASRKREGTGELFF. The rearrangement joins TRBV19 to TRBJ2-2, with TRBD2 matching over 10 bases. Germline CDR1 reads LNHDA; CDR2 reads SQIVND (reference sequence). The CDR3 has 14 amino acids. Trimming at V came to 6 bases and at J to 5 bases, leaving 3 bases not matched to a gene.